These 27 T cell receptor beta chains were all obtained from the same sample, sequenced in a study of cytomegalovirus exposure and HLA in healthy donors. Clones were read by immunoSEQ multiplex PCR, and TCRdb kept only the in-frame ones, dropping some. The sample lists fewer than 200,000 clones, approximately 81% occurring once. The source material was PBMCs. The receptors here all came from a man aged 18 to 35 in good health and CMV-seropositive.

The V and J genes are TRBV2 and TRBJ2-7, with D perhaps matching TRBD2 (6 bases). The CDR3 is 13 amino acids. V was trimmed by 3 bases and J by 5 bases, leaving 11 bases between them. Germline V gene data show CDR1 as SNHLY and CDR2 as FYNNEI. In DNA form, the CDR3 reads TGTGCCAGCAGTGAGCCCCCGGGGGACGAGCAGTACTTC. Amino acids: CASSEPPGDEQYF.

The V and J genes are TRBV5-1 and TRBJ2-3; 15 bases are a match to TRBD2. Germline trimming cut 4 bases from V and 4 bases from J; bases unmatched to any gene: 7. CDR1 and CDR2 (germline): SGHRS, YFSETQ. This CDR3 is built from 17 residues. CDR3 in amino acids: CASSPGLAGGPADTQYF. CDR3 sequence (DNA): TGCGCCAGCAGCCCTGGACTAGCGGGAGGGCCTGCAGATACGCAGTATTTT.

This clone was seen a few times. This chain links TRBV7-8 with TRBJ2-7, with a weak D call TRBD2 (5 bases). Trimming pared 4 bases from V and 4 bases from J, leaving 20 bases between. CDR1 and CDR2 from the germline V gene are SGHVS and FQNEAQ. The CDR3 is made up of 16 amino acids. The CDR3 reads CASSSSGGSGTYEQYF. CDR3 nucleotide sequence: TGTGCCAGCAGCTCTTCGGGCGGGTCCGGAACATACGAGCAGTACTTC.

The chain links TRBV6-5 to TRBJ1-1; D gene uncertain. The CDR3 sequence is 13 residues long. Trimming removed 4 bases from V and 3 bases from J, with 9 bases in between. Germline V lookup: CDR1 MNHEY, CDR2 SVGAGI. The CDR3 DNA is TGTGCCAGCAGTTCCCAGGTCGACACTGAAGCTTTCTTT. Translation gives CASSSQVDTEAFF.

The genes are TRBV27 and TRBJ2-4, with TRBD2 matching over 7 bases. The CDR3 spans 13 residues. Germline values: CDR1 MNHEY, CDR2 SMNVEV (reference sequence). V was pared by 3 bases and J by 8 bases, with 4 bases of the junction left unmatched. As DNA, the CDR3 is TGTGCCAGCAGTTTTCTGGGAGGGGACATTCAGTACTTC. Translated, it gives CASSFLGGDIQYF.

CDR3 region: CASSLQGLYPFF. The CDR3, as DNA: TGCGCCAGCAGCTTGCAGGGACTCTACCCGTTCTTC. The gene calls are TRBV5-1 and TRBJ2-1, with TRBD2 as a possible D gene (6 bases). Trimming took off 1 base at V and 15 bases at J, with 14 bases between the two ends. CDR1 is SGHRS, CDR2 YFSETQ, per germline. This CDR3 has 12 amino acids. Complete variable domain (other parts from reference TRBV5-1 and TRBJ2-1): KAGVTQTPRYLIKTRGQQVTLSCSPISGHRSVSWYQQTPGQGLQFLFEYFSETQRNKGNFPGRFSGRQFSNSRSEMNVSTLELGDSALYLCASSLQGLYPFFGPGTRLTVL.

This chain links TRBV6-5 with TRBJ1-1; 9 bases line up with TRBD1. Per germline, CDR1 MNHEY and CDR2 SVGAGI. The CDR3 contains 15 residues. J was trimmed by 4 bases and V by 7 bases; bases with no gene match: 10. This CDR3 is CASTLDGQGTTEAFF. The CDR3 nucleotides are TGTGCCAGCACCCTAGATGGACAGGGGACCACTGAAGCTTTCTTT.

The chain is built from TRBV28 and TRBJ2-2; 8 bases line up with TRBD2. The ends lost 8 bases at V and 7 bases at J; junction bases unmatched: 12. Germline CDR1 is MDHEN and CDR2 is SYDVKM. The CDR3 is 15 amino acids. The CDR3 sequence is CASARERETGGELFF. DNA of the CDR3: TGTGCCAGCGCGCGGGAGCGGGAGACGGGCGGGGAGCTGTTTTTT.

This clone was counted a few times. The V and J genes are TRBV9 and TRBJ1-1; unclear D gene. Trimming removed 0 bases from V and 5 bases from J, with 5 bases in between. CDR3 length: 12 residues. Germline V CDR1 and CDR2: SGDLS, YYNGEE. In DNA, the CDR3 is TGTGCCAGCAGCGTAGAGGAGACTGAAGCTTTCTTT. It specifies CASSVEETEAFF. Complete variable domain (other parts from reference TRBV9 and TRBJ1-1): DSGVTQTPKHLITATGQRVTLRCSPRSGDLSVYWYQQSLDQGLQFLIQYYNGEERAKGNILERFSAQQFPDLHSELNLSSLELGDSALYFCASSVEETEAFFGQGTRLTVV.

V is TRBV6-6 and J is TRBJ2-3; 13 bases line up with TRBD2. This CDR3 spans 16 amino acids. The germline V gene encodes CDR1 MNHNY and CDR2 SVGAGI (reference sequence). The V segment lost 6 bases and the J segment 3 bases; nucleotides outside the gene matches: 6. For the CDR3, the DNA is TGTGCCAGCAGACTAGCGGGGGGGCAGGGGACAGATACGCAGTATTTT. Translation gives CASRLAGGQGTDTQYF.

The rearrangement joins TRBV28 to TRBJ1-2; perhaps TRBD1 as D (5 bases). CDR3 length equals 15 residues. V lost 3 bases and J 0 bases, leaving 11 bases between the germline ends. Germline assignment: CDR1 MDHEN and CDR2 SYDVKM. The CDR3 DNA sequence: TGTGCCAGCAGTTTGGTGGGGGGAGCTAACTATGGCTACACCTTC. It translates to CASSLVGGANYGYTF.

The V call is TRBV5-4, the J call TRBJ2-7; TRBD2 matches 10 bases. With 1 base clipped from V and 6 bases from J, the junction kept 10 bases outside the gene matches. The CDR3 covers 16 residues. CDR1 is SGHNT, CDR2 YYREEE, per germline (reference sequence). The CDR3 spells CASSLFASGGAGEQYF. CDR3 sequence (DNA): TGTGCCAGCAGCTTGTTTGCCAGCGGGGGGGCAGGCGAGCAGTACTTC.

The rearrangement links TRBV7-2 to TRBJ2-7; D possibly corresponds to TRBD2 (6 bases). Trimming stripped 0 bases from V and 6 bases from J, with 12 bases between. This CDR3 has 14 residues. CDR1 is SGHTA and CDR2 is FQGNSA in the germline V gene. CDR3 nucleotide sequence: TGTGCCAGCAGCTTAGCGCTCCTAGCGACCGAGCAGTACTTC. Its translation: CASSLALLATEQYF.

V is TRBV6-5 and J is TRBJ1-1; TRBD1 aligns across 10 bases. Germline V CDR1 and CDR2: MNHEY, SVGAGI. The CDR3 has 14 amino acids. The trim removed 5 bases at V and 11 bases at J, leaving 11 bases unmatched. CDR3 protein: CASSEETGGWEAFF. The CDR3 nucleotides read TGTGCCAGCAGTGAAGAGACAGGGGGCTGGGAGGCTTTCTTT.

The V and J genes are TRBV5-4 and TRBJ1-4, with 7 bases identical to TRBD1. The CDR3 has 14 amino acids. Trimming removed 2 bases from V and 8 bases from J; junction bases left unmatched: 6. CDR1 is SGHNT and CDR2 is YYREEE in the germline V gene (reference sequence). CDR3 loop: CASSFVGTDEKLFF. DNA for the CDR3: TGTGCCAGCAGCTTTGTCGGGACAGACGAAAAACTGTTTTTT.

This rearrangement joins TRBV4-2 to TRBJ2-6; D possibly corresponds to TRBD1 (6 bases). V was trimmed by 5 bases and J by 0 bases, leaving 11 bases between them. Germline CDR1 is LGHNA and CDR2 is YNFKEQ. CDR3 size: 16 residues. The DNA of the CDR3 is TGTGCCAGCAGCATCGACAGGTCCTCTGGGGCCAACGTCCTGACTTTC. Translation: CASSIDRSSGANVLTF.

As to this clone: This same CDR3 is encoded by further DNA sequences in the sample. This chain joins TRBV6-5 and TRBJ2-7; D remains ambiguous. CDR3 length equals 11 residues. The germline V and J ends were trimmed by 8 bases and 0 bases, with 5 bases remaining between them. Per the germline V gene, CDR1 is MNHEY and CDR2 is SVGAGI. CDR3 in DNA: TGTGCCAGCCGGAGCTCCTACGAGCAGTACTTC. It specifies CASRSSYEQYF.

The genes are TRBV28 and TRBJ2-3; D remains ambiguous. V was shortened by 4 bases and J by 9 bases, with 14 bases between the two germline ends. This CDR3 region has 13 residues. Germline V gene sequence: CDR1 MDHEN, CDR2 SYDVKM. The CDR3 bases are TGTGCCAGCAGTTCCCCCGCGACTCAAACGCAGTATTTT. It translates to CASSSPATQTQYF.

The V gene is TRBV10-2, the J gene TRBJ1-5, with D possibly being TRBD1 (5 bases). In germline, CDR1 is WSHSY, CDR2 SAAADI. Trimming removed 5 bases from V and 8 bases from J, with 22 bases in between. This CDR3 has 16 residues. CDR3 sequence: CASSPTGGGIREPQHF. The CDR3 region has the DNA TGCGCCAGCAGTCCGACTGGGGGGGGAATTAGAGAGCCCCAGCATTTT.

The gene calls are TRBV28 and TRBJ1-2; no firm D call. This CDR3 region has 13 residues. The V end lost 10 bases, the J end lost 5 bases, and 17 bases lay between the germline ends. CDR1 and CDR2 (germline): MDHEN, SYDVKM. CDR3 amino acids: CATSSGLIYGYTF. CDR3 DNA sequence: TGTGCCACCTCCTCTGGACTGATTTATGGCTACACCTTC.

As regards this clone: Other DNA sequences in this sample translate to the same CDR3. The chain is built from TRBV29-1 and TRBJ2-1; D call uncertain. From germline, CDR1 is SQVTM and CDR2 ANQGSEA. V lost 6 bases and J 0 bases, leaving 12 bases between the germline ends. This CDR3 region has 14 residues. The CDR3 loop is CSVETPSSYNEQFF. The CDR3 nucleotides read TGCAGCGTAGAGACTCCTAGCTCCTACAATGAGCAGTTCTTC.

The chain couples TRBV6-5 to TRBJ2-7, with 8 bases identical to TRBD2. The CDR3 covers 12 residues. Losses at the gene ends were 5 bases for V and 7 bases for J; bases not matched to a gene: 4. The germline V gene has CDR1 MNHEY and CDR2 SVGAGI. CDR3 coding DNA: TGTGCCAGCAGTAACCGGGGGGGAGAGCAGTACTTC. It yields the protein CASSNRGGEQYF.

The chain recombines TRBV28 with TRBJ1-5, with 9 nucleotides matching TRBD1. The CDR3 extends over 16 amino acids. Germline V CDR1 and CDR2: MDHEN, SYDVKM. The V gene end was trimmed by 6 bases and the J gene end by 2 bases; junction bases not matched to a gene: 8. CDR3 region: CASSQLDRGGNQPQHF. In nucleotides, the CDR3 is TGTGCCAGCAGCCAATTGGACAGGGGAGGCAATCAGCCCCAGCATTTT.

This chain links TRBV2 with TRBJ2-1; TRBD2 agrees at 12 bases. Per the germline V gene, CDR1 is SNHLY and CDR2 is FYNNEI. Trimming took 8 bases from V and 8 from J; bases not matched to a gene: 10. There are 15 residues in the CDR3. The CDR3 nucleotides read TGTGCCAGCCTGTTCGAGACTAGCGGGAGCTATGAGCAGTTCTTC. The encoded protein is CASLFETSGSYEQFF.

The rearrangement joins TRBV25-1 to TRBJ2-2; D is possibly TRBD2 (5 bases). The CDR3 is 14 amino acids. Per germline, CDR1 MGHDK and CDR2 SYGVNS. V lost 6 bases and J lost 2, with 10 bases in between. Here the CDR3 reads CASRGSGNTGELFF. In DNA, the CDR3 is TGTGCCAGCAGGGGGTCGGGAAACACCGGGGAGCTGTTTTTT.

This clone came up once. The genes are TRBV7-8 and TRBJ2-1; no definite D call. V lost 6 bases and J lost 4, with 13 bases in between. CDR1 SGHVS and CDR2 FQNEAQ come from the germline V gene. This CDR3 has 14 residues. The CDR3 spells CASRLPGSYNEQFF. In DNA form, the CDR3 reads TGTGCCAGCAGACTGCCCGGGTCGTACAATGAGCAGTTCTTC.

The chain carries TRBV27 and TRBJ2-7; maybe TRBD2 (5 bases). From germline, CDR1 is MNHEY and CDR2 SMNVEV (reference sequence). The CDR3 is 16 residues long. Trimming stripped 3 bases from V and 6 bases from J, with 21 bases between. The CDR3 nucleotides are TGTGCCAGCAGTTTGCTCGGGCCAGGACTTTTGGGCGAGCAGTACTTC. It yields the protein CASSLLGPGLLGEQYF.